The 4 T cell receptor beta chains below all came from one sample that was sequenced in a study of blood T cell repertoires in COVID-19. The assay was immunoSEQ multiplex PCR, and TCRdb's table has in-frame clones only and misses some. The profile shows 200,000 to 250,000 clones, about 87% of them singletons. The sequencing input was PBMCs or T cells enriched from blood (not recorded which). Every receptor here comes from a man aged 50 to 59 who had been exposed to COVID-19.

This rearrangement joins TRBV21-1 to TRBJ2-1; TRBD1 reflects the table's D call only, with no check against the DNA. TRBV21-1 is noted as a pseudogene. This CDR3 has 17 residues. The CDR3 is CASSKGGLGSLYNEQFF. DNA for the CDR3: TGTGCCAGCAGCAAAGGGGGGCTCGGTTCTTTATACAATGAGCAGTTCTTC.

This clone was seen more than once but under ten times. This chain joins TRBV5-1 and TRBJ2-3, with D perhaps TRBD1 (6 bases). The CDR3 has 11 residues. Trimming removed 4 bases from V and 13 bases from J, with 13 bases in between. The germline CDR1 and CDR2 sequences are SGHRS and YFSETQ. CDR3 sequence reads: CASSLDRQEYF. For the CDR3, the DNA is TGCGCCAGCAGCCTCGACAGGCAGGAGTATTTT.

V is TRBV19 and J is TRBJ1-5; D perhaps matches TRBD1 (6 bases). V was cut by 5 bases and J by 9 bases, with 29 bases left in between. The CDR3 sequence is 18 residues long. Germline-derived CDR1 and CDR2 are LNHDA and SQIVND (reference sequence). Written as DNA, the CDR3 is TGTGCCAGTAGTTGGTTCAGGGGCGTTGATTCCTCCCCACTGCCCCAGCATTTT. Its translation: CASSWFRGVDSSPLPQHF.

The chain combines TRBV5-1 with TRBJ2-1; 13 nucleotides line up with TRBD2. Germline CDR1 reads SGHRS; CDR2 reads YFSETQ. J lost 7 bases, V lost 4 bases, and 8 bases had no gene match. The CDR3 is 16 amino acids. CDR3 amino acids: CASSHRLAGGGNEQFF. Written as DNA, the CDR3 is TGCGCCAGCAGCCACCGACTAGCGGGAGGTGGGAATGAGCAGTTCTTC.